This passage covers 28 T cell receptor beta chains from one sample sequenced in a study of blood T cell repertoires in COVID-19. The table came from immunoSEQ multiplex PCR; TCRdb's copy has only in-frame clones and leaves some out. The table shows about 150,000 clones, with approximately 80% occurring only once. Sequencing was carried out using peripheral blood. The receptors come from a woman at least 80 years old with acute or convalescent COVID-19.

The chain links TRBV18 to TRBJ1-1; D might be TRBD1 (6 bases). The CDR3 spans 16 residues. The germline V gene has CDR1 KGHSH and CDR2 LQKENI. Trimming left V 3 bases short and J 5 bases short, with 19 bases between. CDR3 nucleotide sequence: TGTGCCAGCTCACCTTACCGAACAGGGTCGGTGACTGAAGCTTTCTTT. This codes for CASSPYRTGSVTEAFF.

This sequence joins TRBV30 and TRBJ1-2; a weak D match, TRBD1 (5 bases). Trimming stripped 1 base from V and 5 bases from J, with 8 bases between. CDR1 and CDR2 (germline): GTSNPN, SVGIG (reference sequence). CDR3 length: 12 residues. CDR3 coding DNA: TGTGCCTGGAGTGAGGGGTGGTATGGCTACACCTTC. This encodes CAWSEGWYGYTF.

The chain has TRBV29-1 and TRBJ2-6; 10 bases fit TRBD2. The CDR3 is 16 amino acids. Germline V CDR1 and CDR2: SQVTM, ANQGSEA. V dropped 4 bases and J dropped 3; count of bases not matched to a gene: 6. The CDR3, as DNA: TGCAGCGTTGTGGAGCGGGGGGGCGTTGGGGCCAACGTCCTGACTTTC. Its translation is CSVVERGGVGANVLTF.

V and J are TRBV7-2 and TRBJ2-2, with D perhaps matching TRBD2 (5 bases). Germline loops: CDR1 SGHTA, CDR2 FQGNSA. Deletions cut 6 bases from V and 7 bases from J, with 24 bases between. CDR3 length: 17 residues. This CDR3 is CASSQTGVRRISGELFF. The CDR3, as DNA: TGTGCCAGCAGTCAAACCGGGGTCCGACGAATAAGCGGGGAGCTGTTTTTT. The full variable domain, completed using reference TRBV7-2 and TRBJ2-2, is GAGVSQSPSNKVTEKGKDVELRCDPISGHTALYWYRQSLGQGLEFLIYFQGNSAPDKSGLPSDRFSAERTGGSVSTLTIQRTQQEDSAVYLCASSQTGVRRISGELFFGEGSRLTVL.

The chain is built from TRBV18 and TRBJ1-2; D is unclear. CDR3 length equals 16 residues. V dropped 0 bases and J dropped 0 bases, with 11 bases sitting between them. Germline V gene lookup returns CDR1 KGHSH and CDR2 LQKENI. The CDR3 DNA reads TGTGCCAGCTCACCACCCAGTCAAGGAGCTAACTATGGCTACACCTTC. Translated, it gives CASSPPSQGANYGYTF.

This clone was detected only once. The chain is built from TRBV7-2 and TRBJ2-3, with 9 bases that match TRBD2. The trim removed 1 base at V and 1 base at J, leaving 3 bases unmatched. CDR3 length equals 16 residues. Germline CDR1 reads SGHTA; CDR2 reads FQGNSA. CDR3 loop: CASSLVAGARTDTQYF. For the CDR3, the DNA is TGTGCCAGCAGCTTAGTAGCGGGGGCCCGCACAGATACGCAGTATTTT.

This chain uses TRBV12-3 or TRBV12-4 with TRBJ1-2, with 7 bases fitting TRBD1. The CDR3 consists of 13 residues. J was trimmed by 0 bases and V by 8 bases; bases with no gene match: 3. The CDR3 region has the DNA TGTGCCAGCTCCACAGGGGCTAACTATGGCTACACCTTC. Protein sequence: CASSTGANYGYTF.

The chain joins TRBV6-5 to TRBJ2-1; D not resolved. Looked up from germline, CDR1 is MNHEY and CDR2 is SVGAGI. V dropped 5 bases and J dropped 0 bases, with 11 bases sitting between them. The CDR3 sequence is 15 residues long. This CDR3 reads CASSPERSSYNEQFF. The CDR3 nucleotides are TGTGCCAGCAGTCCAGAAAGGAGCTCCTACAATGAGCAGTTCTTC.

This rearrangement joins TRBV3-1 (or the pseudogene TRBV3-2) to TRBJ2-7, with D possibly matching TRBD1 (6 bases). Trimming took 1 base from V and 6 from J, leaving 16 bases between them. This CDR3 region has 15 residues. In germline, CDR1 is LGHDT, CDR2 YNNKEL (reference sequence). The CDR3 reads CASSQGQQGLSEQYF. The DNA of the CDR3 is TGTGCCAGCAGCCAAGGTCAACAGGGCCTGAGCGAGCAGTACTTC.

This clone was seen only a few times. The chain has TRBV18 and TRBJ1-1; D gene ambiguous. This CDR3 is built from 13 residues. Trimming cost V 6 bases and J 1 base, with 9 bases left between them. Germline assignment: CDR1 KGHSH and CDR2 LQKENI. As DNA, the CDR3 is TGTGCCAGCTCGGAACAGAGGAACACTGAAGCTTTCTTT. It codes for CASSEQRNTEAFF.

This sequence joins TRBV5-1 and TRBJ2-2; 14 bases are shared with TRBD2. The CDR3 is 18 residues long. V shed 2 bases and J 5 bases; nucleotides not matched to a gene: 8. CDR1 is SGHRS, CDR2 YFSETQ, per germline. CDR3 residues: CASSLSGTSGSRTGELFF. The DNA for the CDR3 is TGCGCCAGCAGCTTATCCGGGACTAGCGGGAGTCGTACCGGGGAGCTGTTTTTT.

The J gene is TRBJ2-3, the V gene TRBV7-2; 8 positions agree with TRBD2. The CDR3 extends over 16 amino acids. Germline V gives CDR1 SGHTA, CDR2 FQGNSA. The trim removed 1 base at V and 1 base at J, leaving 4 bases unmatched. The DNA for the CDR3 is TGTGCCAGCAGCTTAGACGGGGGGGCGGGCACAGATACGCAGTATTTT. Protein: CASSLDGGAGTDTQYF.

There are a few counts of this clone. This CDR3 reads CSAHTGYTEAFF. CDR3 DNA: TGCAGCGCTCATACAGGATACACTGAAGCTTTCTTT. V is TRBV29-1 and J is TRBJ1-1, with D possibly TRBD1 on 5 matching bases. The V gene lost 7 bases and the J gene lost 3 bases, with 12 bases spanning the gap. There are 12 residues in the CDR3. The germline CDR1 and CDR2 sequences are SQVTM and ANQGSEA.

Only a few counts were recorded for this clone. The chain has TRBV5-8 and TRBJ2-1, with 11 bases that match TRBD2. The CDR3 contains 15 residues. Germline assignment: CDR1 SGHTS and CDR2 YDEGEE. V dropped 3 bases and J dropped 7; count of bases not matched to a gene: 6. The CDR3 spells CASSSLSGGANEQFF. The CDR3 DNA reads as TGTGCCAGCAGCTCTCTTAGCGGGGGGGCGAATGAGCAGTTCTTC.

This clone was seen a handful of times. The chain couples TRBV5-1 to TRBJ2-3, with TRBD1 as a possible D gene (5 bases). Trimming removed 0 bases from V and 1 base from J, with 9 bases in between. Germline V gene data show CDR1 as SGHRS and CDR2 as YFSETQ. The CDR3 totals 15 residues. CDR3 bases: TGCGCCAGCAGCTTGGGTCAGGGCGGCACAGATACGCAGTATTTT. It codes for CASSLGQGGTDTQYF.

This clone appeared a few times. This chain uses TRBV6-2 or TRBV6-3 with TRBJ2-2; D might be TRBD2 (6 bases). V lost 8 bases, J lost 1 base, and 14 bases lay in between. The CDR3 has 15 amino acids. The germline gives CDR1 MNHEY, CDR2 SVGEGT. This CDR3 reads CASRPGTLNTGELFF. CDR3 DNA sequence: TGTGCCAGCCGCCCCGGGACTCTGAACACCGGGGAGCTGTTTTTT.

The chain combines TRBV19 with TRBJ2-6; the D is unclear. The CDR3 has 15 residues. Trimming cost V 3 bases and J 0 bases, with 6 bases left between them. Germline V gives CDR1 LNHDA, CDR2 SQIVND (reference sequence). CDR3 in amino acids: CASSITVSGANVLTF. The CDR3 DNA reads TGTGCCAGTAGTATTACGGTCTCTGGGGCCAACGTCCTGACTTTC.

This clone was observed once. The chain carries TRBV5-1 and TRBJ2-1; 11 nucleotides align to TRBD2. V lost 3 bases to trimming and J lost 11 bases; unmatched junction nucleotides: 4. Looked up from germline, CDR1 is SGHRS and CDR2 is YFSETQ. The CDR3 is 13 amino acids. CDR3 nucleotide sequence: TGCGCCAGCAGCTCACTAGCGGGGGAGAAGCAGTTCTTC. Its protein product is CASSSLAGEKQFF.

The V and J genes are TRBV12-3 or TRBV12-4 and TRBJ2-7; D not certain. The V gene lost 1 base and the J gene lost 7 bases, with 5 bases spanning the gap. The CDR3 runs to 11 residues. Written as DNA, the CDR3 is TGTGCCAGCAGTTTAGATTCGGAGCAGTACTTC. It yields the protein CASSLDSEQYF.

The chain uses TRBV7-9 and TRBJ2-3, with 10 nucleotides matching TRBD2. Germline V CDR1 and CDR2: SEHNR, FQNEAQ (reference sequence). Losses at the gene ends were 5 bases for V and 4 bases for J; bases not matched to a gene: 9. The CDR3 length is 16 residues. The CDR3 here is CASSLSAGGEADTQYF. In DNA form, the CDR3 reads TGTGCCAGCAGCCTTTCAGCGGGAGGGGAGGCAGATACGCAGTATTTT.

V is TRBV2 and J is TRBJ2-7; D is possibly TRBD1 (5 bases). V dropped 1 base and J dropped 5 bases, with 15 bases sitting between them. The CDR3 runs to 15 residues. The germline CDR1 and CDR2 sequences are SNHLY and FYNNEI. Written as DNA, the CDR3 is TGTGCCAGCAGTGAAGTTTCAGGGAATGAGAACGAGCAGTACTTC. Encoded protein: CASSEVSGNENEQYF.

The CDR3 spells CASSPSSGDGYEQYF. In nucleotides, the CDR3 is TGTGCCAGCTCTCCTTCTAGCGGAGACGGCTACGAGCAGTACTTC. The J gene is TRBJ2-7, the V gene TRBV18; 7 bases map to TRBD2. CDR3 length: 15 residues. Trimming at V came to 6 bases and at J to 3 bases, leaving 11 bases not matched to a gene. The germline gives CDR1 KGHSH, CDR2 LQKENI.

The chain has TRBV5-6 and TRBJ1-3, with 8 nucleotides matching TRBD1. The CDR3 loop spans 16 amino acids. CDR1 is SGHDT and CDR2 is YYEEEE in the germline V gene. Losses at the gene ends were 4 bases for V and 0 bases for J; bases not matched to a gene: 6. CDR3 sequence: CASSVGQVVSGNTIYF. The CDR3 nucleotides read TGTGCCAGCAGCGTGGGACAGGTAGTCTCTGGAAACACCATATATTTT.

This clone has just one count. The rearrangement joins TRBV4-3 to TRBJ2-7; D gene ambiguous. CDR1 and CDR2 (germline): LGHNA, YSLEER. The CDR3 has 14 amino acids. Trimming removed 1 base from V and 0 bases from J, with 7 bases in between. Written as DNA, the CDR3 is TGCGCCAGCAGCCAAGGCCTGAGCTCCTACGAGCAGTACTTC. Translating it yields CASSQGLSSYEQYF.

This clone has a handful of counts. The rearrangement uses TRBV7-9 and TRBJ1-1, with D maybe TRBD1 (5 bases). Per germline, CDR1 SEHNR and CDR2 FQNEAQ (reference sequence). Trimming shortened V by 2 bases and J by 9 bases, and 13 bases separated the two germline ends. This CDR3 has 13 residues. The CDR3 nucleotides are TGTGCCAGCAGCTTATTGGGGCCCTCGCAAGCTTTCTTT. It encodes CASSLLGPSQAFF.

V usage is TRBV12-3 or TRBV12-4 and J usage is TRBJ1-1; a possible D gene is TRBD1 (6 bases). The CDR3 is made up of 13 amino acids. The V gene lost 3 bases and the J gene lost 6 bases, with 11 bases spanning the gap. The DNA of the CDR3 is TGTGCCAGCAGTTTTCGGGGGGCCGCTGAAGCTTTCTTT. Amino acid sequence: CASSFRGAAEAFF.

This rearrangement joins TRBV7-6 to TRBJ2-3, with TRBD2 matching over 9 bases. The CDR3 extends over 17 amino acids. Trimming at V came to 5 bases and at J to 1 base, leaving 10 bases not matched to a gene. Looked up from germline, CDR1 is SGHVS and CDR2 is FNYEAQ. The chain's CDR3 is CASSPRPSGARTDTQYF. CDR3 nucleotides: TGTGCCAGCAGCCCTCGACCTAGCGGGGCGCGCACAGATACGCAGTATTTT.

This sequence joins TRBV7-9 and TRBJ2-7, with 8 bases identical to TRBD1. This CDR3 contains 17 residues. The V gene end was trimmed by 4 bases and the J gene end by 0 bases; junction bases not matched to a gene: 11. Looked up from germline, CDR1 is SEHNR and CDR2 is FQNEAQ (reference sequence). CDR3 nucleotide sequence: TGTGCCAGCAGCTCCCCCACGACAGGGGCCAACTCCTACGAGCAGTACTTC. As protein: CASSSPTTGANSYEQYF.